This entry features one T cell receptor beta chain sequence. The antigen remains unidentified. The data were obtained in a study of cytomegalovirus exposure and HLA in healthy donors. Whole-study findings and limits: Altogether, 150 to 200 TCR beta chains were recorded as cytomegalovirus-associated. Confirmation was obtained in vitro that a few CMV-associated chains are specific for CMV antigens. The tendency of first-cohort TCR clusters to co-occur in the approximately 110 validation repertoires was identified by a subsequent analysis.

The CDR3 extends over 11 amino acids. Trimming pared 0 bases from V and 6 bases from J, leaving 6 bases between. In germline, CDR1 is DFQATT, CDR2 SNEGSKA (reference sequence). The validation cohort, a group of more than 95 subjects, included the donors and was separate from the roughly 670-subject first cohort. Assay: immunoSEQ multiplex PCR; the TCRdb copy retains only in-frame clones and omits some. The repertoire consists of approximately 270,000 clones, with less than 90% occurring once and the leading ten covering 12%. The chain is built from TRBV20-1 and TRBJ2-7, with no clear D. The sample consisted of PBMCs. This TCR derives from a man in his late teens or twenties in good health and CMV-seropositive. DNA for the CDR3: TGCAGTGCTAGAGATCCACCCGAGCAGTACTTC. Amino acids: CSARDPPEQYF.